These T cell receptor beta chains were read from a single sample in a study of CD8+CD57+ T cells in acquired aplastic anemia. Each CDR3 protein is one row after TCRdb ran MiXCR on the reads. The sample consists of 150,000 to 200,000 distinct CDR3 sequences, 47% of them appearing once. The sequenced material came from sorted CD4+, CD8+, or CD8+CD57+ T cells (not recorded which) from PBMCs. The receptors here all came from a human donor with aplastic anemia. Both conserved end residues are part of each CDR3. A D gene is named only where the DNA matches it firmly. The size entry is marked missing in some rows and otherwise reads once, few, many or a size class.

CDR3,DNA,J,V,size,D
CASSGLDRGVREQYF,TGTGCCAGCAGTGGATTGGACAGGGGAGTGAGAGAGCAGTACTTC,TRBJ2-7,TRBV25-1,.,TRBD1
CSVGAGWNTEAFF,TGCAGCGTTGGCGCCGGTTGGAACACTGAAGCTTTCTTT,TRBJ1-1,TRBV29-1,.,.
CATSRDTEYGYTF,TGTGCCACCAGCAGAGATACAGAGTATGGCTACACCTTC,TRBJ1-2,TRBV15,.,.
CASSLGQTGELFF,TGTGCCAGCAGCTTGGGGCAGACCGGGGAGCTGTTTTTT,TRBJ2-2,TRBV6-2/TRBV6-3,many,.
CATRGGEAPLHF,TGTGCCACCCGGGGAGGGGAAGCACCCCTCCACTTT,TRBJ1-6,TRBV15,.,.
CAWSRDDTEAFF,TGTGCCTGGAGTAGGGATGACACTGAAGCTTTCTTT,TRBJ1-1,TRBV30,.,.
CASSLVAGVDTQYF,TGTGCCAGCAGCTTAGTAGCGGGTGTGGATACGCAGTATTTT,TRBJ2-3,TRBV5-6,many,TRBD2
CASSQPQHF,TGTGCCAGCAGCCAACCCCAGCATTTT,TRBJ1-5,TRBV7-9,.,.
CSARDLSRGPYEQYF,TGCAGTGCTAGAGATCTGAGTAGGGGTCCCTACGAGCAGTACTTC,TRBJ2-7,TRBV20-1,many,.
CASTQLGSTDTQYF,TGTGCCAGCACCCAATTAGGGAGCACAGATACGCAGTATTTT,TRBJ2-3,TRBV6-5,many,.
CATRVGKDQPQHF,TGTGCCACCAGGGTCGGTAAGGATCAGCCCCAGCATTTT,TRBJ1-5,TRBV12-3/TRBV12-4,once,.
CATSSYTGTGYNEQFF,TGTGCCACCAGCAGTTACACCGGGACAGGGTACAATGAGCAGTTCTTC,TRBJ2-1,TRBV15,few,TRBD1
CSAQGDRSREQYF,TGCAGTGCCCAAGGAGACAGGTCCCGCGAGCAGTACTTC,TRBJ2-7,TRBV20-1,.,.
CASSVASGGGSYEQYF,TGTGCCAGTAGTGTGGCTTCGGGGGGGGGCTCCTACGAGCAGTACTTC,TRBJ2-7,TRBV19,.,TRBD2
CASRLTGGREQFF,TGTGCCAGTAGATTGACAGGGGGCAGAGAGCAGTTCTTC,TRBJ2-1,TRBV19,.,TRBD1
CASSPGTSKSTDTQYF,TGTGCCAGCAGTCCCGGGACTAGTAAAAGCACAGATACGCAGTATTTT,TRBJ2-3,TRBV27,.,TRBD2
CASSPRDGTYEQYF,TGTGCCAGCAGCCCCCGGGACGGGACCTACGAGCAGTACTTC,TRBJ2-7,TRBV3-1,once,.
CAISRSDNEQFF,TGTGCCATCAGCAGGTCCGACAATGAGCAGTTCTTC,TRBJ2-1,TRBV15,.,.
CAISELATSDTQYF,TGTGCCATCAGTGAGCTAGCTACGTCAGATACGCAGTATTTT,TRBJ2-3,TRBV10-3,.,.
CAISRTGVGYTF,TGTGCCATCAGCCGGACAGGGGTTGGCTACACCTTC,TRBJ1-2,TRBV10-3,.,TRBD1
CASSLPTPDNEQFF,TGCGCCAGCAGCTTGCCCACCCCAGACAATGAGCAGTTCTTC,TRBJ2-1,TRBV5-1,many,.
CASSLAGGQGETQYF,TGCGCCAGCAGCTTGGCGGGGGGGCAGGGGGAGACCCAGTACTTC,TRBJ2-5,TRBV5-1,once,TRBD2
CASRGTGFCNEQFF,TGTGCCAGCAGGGGGACAGGGTTCTGCAATGAGCAGTTCTTC,TRBJ2-1,TRBV25-1,.,TRBD1
CASSLLPNYGYTF,TGTGCCAGCAGTTTATTACCAAACTATGGCTACACCTTC,TRBJ1-2,TRBV7-8,once,.
CASSLAREDTQYF,TGCGCCAGCAGCTTGGCTAGAGAAGATACGCAGTATTTT,TRBJ2-3,TRBV5-1,many,.
CASSEGGFNRANYGYTF,TGTGCCAGCAGCGAGGGGGGATTCAACCGGGCCAACTATGGCTACACCTTC,TRBJ1-2,TRBV6-1,.,.
CASSLEAPGQSPLHF,TGTGCCAGCAGCTTGGAGGCACCGGGACAGTCACCCCTCCACTTT,TRBJ1-6,TRBV5-5,many,TRBD1
CASQGRGYEKLFF,TGTGCCAGTCAAGGGAGGGGATATGAAAAACTGTTTTTT,TRBJ1-4,TRBV19,few,.
CATSIEEGSRDEAFF,TGTGCCACCAGCATTGAAGAAGGGTCGAGGGATGAAGCTTTCTTT,TRBJ1-1,TRBV15,few,.
CASSLVGAGETQYF,TGTGCCAGCAGCTTGGTGGGGGCAGGGGAGACCCAGTACTTC,TRBJ2-5,TRBV5-4,many,.
CASSFITGSGANVLTF,TGTGCCAGCAGTTTTATTACAGGTTCTGGGGCCAACGTCCTGACTTTC,TRBJ2-6,TRBV27,.,.
CASSPLGGWGTGELFF,TGTGCCAGCAGCCCATTAGGGGGATGGGGCACCGGGGAGCTGTTTTTT,TRBJ2-2,TRBV7-8,many,.
CATSRYILIHEQYF,TGTGCCACCAGCAGATACATATTAATCCACGAGCAGTACTTC,TRBJ2-7,TRBV15,.,.
CSAHSGSNQPQHF,TGCAGTGCCCACTCGGGAAGCAATCAGCCCCAGCATTTT,TRBJ1-5,TRBV20-1,many,.
CASSQRDRNTEAFF,TGTGCCAGCAGCCAAAGGGACAGGAACACTGAAGCTTTCTTT,TRBJ1-1,TRBV3-1,few,TRBD1
CASSPRDRTDTIYF,TGCGCCAGCAGCCCCCGGGACAGGACGGACACCATATATTTT,TRBJ1-3,TRBV5-1,many,TRBD1